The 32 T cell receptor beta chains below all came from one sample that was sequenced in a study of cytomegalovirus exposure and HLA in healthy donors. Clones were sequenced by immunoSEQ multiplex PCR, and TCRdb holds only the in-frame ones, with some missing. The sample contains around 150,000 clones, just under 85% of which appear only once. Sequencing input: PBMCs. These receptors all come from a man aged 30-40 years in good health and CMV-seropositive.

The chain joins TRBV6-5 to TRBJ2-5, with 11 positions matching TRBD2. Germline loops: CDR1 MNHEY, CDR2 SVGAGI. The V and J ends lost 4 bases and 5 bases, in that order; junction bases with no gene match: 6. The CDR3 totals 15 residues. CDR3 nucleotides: TGTGCCAGCAGTTCCACTAGCGGGAGCTGGGAGACCCAGTACTTC. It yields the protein CASSSTSGSWETQYF.

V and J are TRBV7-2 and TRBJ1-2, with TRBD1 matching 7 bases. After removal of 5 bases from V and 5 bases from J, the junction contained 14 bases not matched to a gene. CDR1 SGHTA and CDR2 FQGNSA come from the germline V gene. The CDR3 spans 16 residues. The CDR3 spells CASSARGQSLSYGYTF. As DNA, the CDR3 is TGTGCCAGCAGCGCTAGGGGGCAGTCCCTATCATATGGCTACACCTTC.

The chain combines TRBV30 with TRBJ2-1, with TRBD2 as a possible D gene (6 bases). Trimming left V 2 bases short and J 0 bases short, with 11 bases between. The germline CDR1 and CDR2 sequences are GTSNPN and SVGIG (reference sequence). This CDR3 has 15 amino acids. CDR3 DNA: TGTGCCTGGAGTCTCGGAGGGACCTCCTACAATGAGCAGTTCTTC. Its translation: CAWSLGGTSYNEQFF.

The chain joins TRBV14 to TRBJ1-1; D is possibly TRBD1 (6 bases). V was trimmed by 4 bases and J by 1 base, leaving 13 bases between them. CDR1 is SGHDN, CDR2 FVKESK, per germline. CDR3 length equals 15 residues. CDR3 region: CASSLNRDGNTEAFF. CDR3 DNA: TGTGCCAGCAGCCTAAACAGGGATGGGAACACTGAAGCTTTCTTT.

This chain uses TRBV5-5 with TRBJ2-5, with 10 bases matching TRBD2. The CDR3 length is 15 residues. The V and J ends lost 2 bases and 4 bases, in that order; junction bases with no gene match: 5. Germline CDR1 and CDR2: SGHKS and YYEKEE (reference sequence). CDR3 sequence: CASSLSAGGGETQYF. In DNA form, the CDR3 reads TGTGCCAGCAGCTTATCAGCGGGAGGGGGAGAGACCCAGTACTTC.

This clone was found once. CDR3: CASRTRGTGNTEAFF. The CDR3 coding sequence is TGTGCCAGCAGGACCAGAGGGACAGGGAACACTGAAGCTTTCTTT. The chain employs TRBV2 and TRBJ1-1; 8 nucleotides line up with TRBD1. CDR1 is SNHLY and CDR2 is FYNNEI in the germline V gene. This CDR3 has 15 residues. With V trimmed by 6 bases and J by 1 base, 7 bases remained unmatched.

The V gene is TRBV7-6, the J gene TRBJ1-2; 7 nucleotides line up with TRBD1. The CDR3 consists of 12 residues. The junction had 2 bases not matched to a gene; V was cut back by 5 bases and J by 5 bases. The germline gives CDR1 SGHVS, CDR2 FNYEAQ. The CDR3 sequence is CASSPTGYGYTF. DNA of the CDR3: TGTGCCAGCAGCCCGACAGGGTATGGCTACACCTTC. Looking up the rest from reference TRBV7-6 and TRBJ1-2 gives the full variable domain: GAGVSQSPRYKVTKRGQDVALRCDPISGHVSLYWYRQALGQGPEFLTYFNYEAQQDKSGLPNDRFSAERPEGSISTLTIQRTEQRDSAMYRCASSPTGYGYTFGSGTRLTVV.

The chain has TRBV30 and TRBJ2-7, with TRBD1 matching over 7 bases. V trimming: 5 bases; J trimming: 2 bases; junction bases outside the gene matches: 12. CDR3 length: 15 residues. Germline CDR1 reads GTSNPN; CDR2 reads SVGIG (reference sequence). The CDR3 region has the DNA TGTGCCTGGGCATTACCCGGGACAGCCACCTACGAGCAGTACTTC. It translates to CAWALPGTATYEQYF.

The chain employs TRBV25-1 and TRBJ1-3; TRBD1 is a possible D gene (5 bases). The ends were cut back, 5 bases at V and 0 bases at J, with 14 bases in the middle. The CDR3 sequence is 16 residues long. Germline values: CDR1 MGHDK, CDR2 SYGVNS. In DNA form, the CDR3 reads TGTGCCAGCAGTAACCAGGGTGGGCACTCTGGAAACACCATATATTTT. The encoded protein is CASSNQGGHSGNTIYF.

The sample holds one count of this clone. CDR3 coding DNA: TGTGCCAGCAGCTTAGTCACAGGGAGCGGGGGTGAAGCTTTCTTT. Protein product: CASSLVTGSGGEAFF. The genes are TRBV7-9 and TRBJ1-1, with D possibly matching TRBD1 (6 bases). V was trimmed by 1 base and J by 7 bases, leaving 16 bases between them. Germline loops: CDR1 SEHNR, CDR2 FQNEAQ (reference sequence). This CDR3 is built from 15 residues.

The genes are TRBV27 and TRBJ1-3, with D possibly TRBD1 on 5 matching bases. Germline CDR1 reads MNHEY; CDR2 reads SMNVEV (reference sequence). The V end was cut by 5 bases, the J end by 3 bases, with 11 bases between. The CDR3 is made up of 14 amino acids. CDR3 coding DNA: TGTGCCAGCAGTGCAGCAGGGATTGGAAACACCATATATTTT. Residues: CASSAAGIGNTIYF.

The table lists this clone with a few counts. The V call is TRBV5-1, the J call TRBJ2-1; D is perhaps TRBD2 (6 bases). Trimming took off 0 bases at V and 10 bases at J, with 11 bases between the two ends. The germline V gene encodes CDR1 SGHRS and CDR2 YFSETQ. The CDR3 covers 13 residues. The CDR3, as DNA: TGCGCCAGCAGCTTGGAATCGGGAGCGGAGCAGTTCTTC. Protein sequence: CASSLESGAEQFF.

The chain's CDR3 is CASSIDTLRRTEAFF. CDR3 coding DNA: TGTGCCAGTAGTATCGATACACTGAGGAGGACTGAAGCTTTCTTT. The chain carries TRBV19 and TRBJ1-1; D call uncertain. Trimming took off 3 bases at V and 5 bases at J, with 16 bases between the two ends. CDR3 length: 15 amino acids. Germline V gene sequence: CDR1 LNHDA, CDR2 SQIVND (reference sequence).

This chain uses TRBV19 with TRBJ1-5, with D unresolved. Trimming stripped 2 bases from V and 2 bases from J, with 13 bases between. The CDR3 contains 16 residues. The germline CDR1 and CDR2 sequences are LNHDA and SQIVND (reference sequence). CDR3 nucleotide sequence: TGTGCCAGTAGTATATTGGGCGGGCAAGGCAATCAGCCCCAGCATTTT. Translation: CASSILGGQGNQPQHF.

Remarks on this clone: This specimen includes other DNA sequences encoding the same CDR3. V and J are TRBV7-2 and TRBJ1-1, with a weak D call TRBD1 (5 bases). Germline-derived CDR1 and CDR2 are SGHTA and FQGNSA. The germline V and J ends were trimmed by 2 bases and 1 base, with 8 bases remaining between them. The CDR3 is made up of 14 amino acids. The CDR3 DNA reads TGTGCCAGCAGCTTACAGGGTGGGAACACTGAAGCTTTCTTT. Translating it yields CASSLQGGNTEAFF.

The DNA for the CDR3 is TGTGCCAGCAGCGGAGGGTGGGATGGCTACACCTTC. It is translated as CASSGGWDGYTF. The J gene is TRBJ1-2, the V gene TRBV2; D remains ambiguous. The germline V and J ends were trimmed by 6 bases and 6 bases, with 11 bases remaining between them. Germline assignment: CDR1 SNHLY and CDR2 FYNNEI. This CDR3 region has 12 residues.

The CDR3 loop is CSGGQGGALYGYTF. CDR3 bases: TGCAGCGGAGGACAGGGTGGGGCCCTCTATGGCTACACCTTC. The V and J genes are TRBV29-1 and TRBJ1-2; 8 bases fit TRBD1. Losses at the gene ends were 7 bases for V and 4 bases for J; bases not matched to a gene: 11. The CDR3 has 14 residues. CDR1 SQVTM and CDR2 ANQGSEA come from the germline V gene.

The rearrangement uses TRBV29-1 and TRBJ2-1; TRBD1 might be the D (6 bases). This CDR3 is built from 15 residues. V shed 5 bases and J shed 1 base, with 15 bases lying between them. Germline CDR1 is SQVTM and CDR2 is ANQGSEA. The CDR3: CSVNLGTNSYNEQFF. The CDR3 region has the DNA TGCAGCGTTAACCTCGGGACAAATTCCTACAATGAGCAGTTCTTC.

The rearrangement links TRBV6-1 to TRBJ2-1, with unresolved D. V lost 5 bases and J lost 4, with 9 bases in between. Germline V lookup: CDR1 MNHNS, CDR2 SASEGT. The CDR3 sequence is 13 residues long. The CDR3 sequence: CASSPSPYNEQFF. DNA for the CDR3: TGTGCCAGCAGTCCTTCCCCTTACAATGAGCAGTTCTTC.

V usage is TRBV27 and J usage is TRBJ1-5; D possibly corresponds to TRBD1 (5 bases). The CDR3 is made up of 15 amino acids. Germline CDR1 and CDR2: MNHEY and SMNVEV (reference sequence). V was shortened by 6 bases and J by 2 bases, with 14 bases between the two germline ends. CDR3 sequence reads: CASRSPGRGNQPQHF. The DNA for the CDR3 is TGTGCCAGCAGATCACCAGGGAGGGGCAATCAGCCCCAGCATTTT.

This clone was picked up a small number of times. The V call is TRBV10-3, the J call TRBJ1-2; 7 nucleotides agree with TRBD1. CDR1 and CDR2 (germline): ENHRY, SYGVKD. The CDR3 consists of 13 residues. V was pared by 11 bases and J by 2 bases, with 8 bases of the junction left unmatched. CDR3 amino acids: CASWDSKNYGYTF. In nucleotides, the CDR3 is TGTGCCTCCTGGGACAGCAAGAACTATGGCTACACCTTC.

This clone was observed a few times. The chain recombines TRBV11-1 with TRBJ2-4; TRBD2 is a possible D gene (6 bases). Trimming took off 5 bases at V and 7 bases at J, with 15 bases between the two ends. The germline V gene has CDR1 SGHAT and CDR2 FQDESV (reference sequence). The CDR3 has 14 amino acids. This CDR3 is CASSTPGLVNIQYF. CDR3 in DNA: TGTGCCAGCAGCACCCCGGGACTGGTTAACATTCAGTACTTC.

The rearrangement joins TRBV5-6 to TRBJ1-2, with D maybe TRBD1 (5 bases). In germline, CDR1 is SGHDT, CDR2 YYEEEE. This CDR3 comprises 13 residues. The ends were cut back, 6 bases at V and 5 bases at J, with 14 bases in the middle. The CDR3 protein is CASTRTQGYGYTF. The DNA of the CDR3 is TGTGCCAGCACCCGGACACAAGGATATGGCTACACCTTC.

CDR3 sequence: CASSLAQWLGYEQYF. The CDR3 coding sequence is TGTGCCAGCAGCTTAGCCCAGTGGCTTGGCTACGAGCAGTACTTC. This chain uses TRBV11-2 with TRBJ2-7; D unresolved. The CDR3 is 15 amino acids. Germline lookup yields CDR1 SGHAT and CDR2 FQNNGV. V was shortened by 1 base and J by 3 bases, with 13 bases between the two germline ends.

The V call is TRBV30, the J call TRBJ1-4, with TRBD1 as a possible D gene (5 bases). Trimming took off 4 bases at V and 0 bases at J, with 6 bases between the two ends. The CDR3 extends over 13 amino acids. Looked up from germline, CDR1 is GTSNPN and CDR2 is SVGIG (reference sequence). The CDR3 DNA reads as TGTGCCTGGATGGGGCCAACTAATGAAAAACTGTTTTTT. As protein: CAWMGPTNEKLFF.

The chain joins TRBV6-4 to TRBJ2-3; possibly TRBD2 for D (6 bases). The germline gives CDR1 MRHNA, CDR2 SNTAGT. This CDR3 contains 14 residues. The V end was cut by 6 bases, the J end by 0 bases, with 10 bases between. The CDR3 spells CASSQEGSTDTQYF. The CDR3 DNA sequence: TGTGCCAGCAGCCAGGAGGGGAGCACAGATACGCAGTATTTT.

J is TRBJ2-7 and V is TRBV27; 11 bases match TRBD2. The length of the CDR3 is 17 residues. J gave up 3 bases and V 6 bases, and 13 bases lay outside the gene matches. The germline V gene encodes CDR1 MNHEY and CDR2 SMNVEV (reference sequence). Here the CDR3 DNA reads TGTGCCAGCAGCTCCACTAGCGGGGGACCTAGACGCTACGAGCAGTACTTC. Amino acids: CASSSTSGGPRRYEQYF.

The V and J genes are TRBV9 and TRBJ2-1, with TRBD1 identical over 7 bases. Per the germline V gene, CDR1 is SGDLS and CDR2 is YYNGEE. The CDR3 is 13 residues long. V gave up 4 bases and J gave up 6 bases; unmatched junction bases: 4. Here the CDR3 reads CASSNRQGNEQFF. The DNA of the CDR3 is TGTGCCAGCAGCAACCGACAGGGCAATGAGCAGTTCTTC.

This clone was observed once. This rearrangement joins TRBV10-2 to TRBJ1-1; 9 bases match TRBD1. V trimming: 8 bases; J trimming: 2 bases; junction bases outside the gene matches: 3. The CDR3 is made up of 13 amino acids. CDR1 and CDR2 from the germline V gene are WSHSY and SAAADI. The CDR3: CASGDRENTEAFF. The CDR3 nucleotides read TGCGCCAGCGGGGACAGGGAAAACACTGAAGCTTTCTTT.

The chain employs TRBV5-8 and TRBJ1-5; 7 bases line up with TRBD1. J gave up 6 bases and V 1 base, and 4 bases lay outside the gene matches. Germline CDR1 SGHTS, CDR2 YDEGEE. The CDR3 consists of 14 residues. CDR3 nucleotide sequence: TGTGCCAGCAGCTTGCAGGGGGTGGGTCAGCCCCAGCATTTT. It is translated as CASSLQGVGQPQHF.

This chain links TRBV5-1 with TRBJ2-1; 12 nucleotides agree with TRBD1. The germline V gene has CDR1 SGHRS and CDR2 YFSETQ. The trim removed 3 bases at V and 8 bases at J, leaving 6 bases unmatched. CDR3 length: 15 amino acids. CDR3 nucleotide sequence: TGCGCCAGCAGCTCGGGACAGGGGGCTGCCGATGAGCAGTTCTTC. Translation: CASSSGQGAADEQFF.

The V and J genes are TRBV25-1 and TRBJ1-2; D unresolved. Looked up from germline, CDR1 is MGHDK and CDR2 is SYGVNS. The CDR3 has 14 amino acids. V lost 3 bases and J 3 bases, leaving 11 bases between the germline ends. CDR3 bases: TGTGCCAGCAGTGAGTGGTCAGGTGACTATGGCTACACCTTC. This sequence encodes CASSEWSGDYGYTF.